A selection of T cell receptor beta chains follows, all from one sample in a study of blood T cell repertoires in COVID-19. The assay was immunoSEQ multiplex PCR, and TCRdb's table has in-frame clones only and misses some. The sample has fewer than 350,000 clones; around 87% are singletons. Material: peripheral blood. The receptors derive from a woman in her forties or fifties who had recovered from COVID-19. Both conserved end residues are part of each CDR3. Each record gives: V gene, J gene, clone size, CDR3 protein. Clone size is stated in some rows and not others, as once, few, many or a class when expanded.

v_call: TRBV19
j_call: TRBJ2-1
clone_size: once
cdr3_aa: CASSPGTEIGSEQFF

v_call: TRBV6-2/TRBV6-3
j_call: TRBJ2-7
clone_size: NA
cdr3_aa: CASSTVVGLYEQYF

v_call: TRBV7-9
j_call: TRBJ2-3
clone_size: few
cdr3_aa: CASTFLRSGAPSSTDTQYF

v_call: TRBV27
j_call: TRBJ2-7
clone_size: NA
cdr3_aa: CASSYIAGNGEQYF

v_call: TRBV5-6
j_call: TRBJ1-5
clone_size: NA
cdr3_aa: CASSYMDRGIQPQHF

v_call: TRBV5-1
j_call: TRBJ2-7
clone_size: NA
cdr3_aa: CASGKSGRTHEQYF

v_call: TRBV21-1
j_call: TRBJ2-1
clone_size: NA
cdr3_aa: CAMQEIGYNEQFF

v_call: TRBV30
j_call: TRBJ2-3
clone_size: NA
cdr3_aa: CAWSSGSPTDTQYF

v_call: TRBV7-2
j_call: TRBJ2-7
clone_size: NA
cdr3_aa: CASSPRSEQYF

v_call: TRBV7-2
j_call: TRBJ2-7
clone_size: NA
cdr3_aa: CASSLGGRDYEQYF

v_call: TRBV28
j_call: TRBJ1-5
clone_size: NA
cdr3_aa: CASSGRVDQPQHF

v_call: TRBV2
j_call: TRBJ2-3
clone_size: NA
cdr3_aa: CASKGRAADTQYF

v_call: TRBV19
j_call: TRBJ2-1
clone_size: NA
cdr3_aa: CASSIAGTSGGSDEQFF

v_call: TRBV9
j_call: TRBJ2-3
clone_size: NA
cdr3_aa: CASSVEEGEVADTQYF

v_call: TRBV5-1
j_call: TRBJ1-6
clone_size: NA
cdr3_aa: CASSPMEVGYSPLHF